What follows are 12 T cell receptor beta chains derived from one specimen sequenced in a study of blood T cell repertoires in COVID-19. Some clones are missing from TCRdb's copy, which holds only in-frame ones; the method was immunoSEQ multiplex PCR. The data hold 55,000 to 80,000 clones, with approximately 86% observed a single time. The specimen sequenced was peripheral blood. The source of these receptors is a human donor in a cohort sampled during active COVID-19.

The rearrangement uses TRBV7-3 and TRBJ1-1, with 9 bases lining up with TRBD1. The V and J ends lost 4 bases and 4 bases, in that order; junction bases with no gene match: 4. CDR3 size: 14 residues. Germline V gene data show CDR1 as SGHTA and CDR2 as FQGTGA. The CDR3 reads CASSSTGGPTEAFF. The CDR3 bases are TGTGCCAGCAGCTCGACAGGGGGGCCCACTGAAGCTTTCTTT.

The chain joins TRBV10-3 to TRBJ2-3; 8 nucleotides align to TRBD1. The CDR3 length is 13 residues. Germline-derived CDR1 and CDR2 are ENHRY and SYGVKD. Trimming removed 6 bases from V and 2 bases from J; junction bases left unmatched: 1. CDR3: CAIRGQATDTQYF. CDR3 sequence (DNA): TGTGCCATCAGGGGACAGGCCACAGATACGCAGTATTTT.

J is TRBJ1-5 and V is TRBV10-3; TRBD1 might be the D (5 bases). V gave up 10 bases and J gave up 0 bases, with 19 bases separating them. From germline, CDR1 is ENHRY and CDR2 SYGVKD. CDR3 length equals 16 residues. The CDR3 sequence: CATHRTGDLSNQPQHF. The CDR3 DNA reads as TGTGCCACTCACCGAACAGGCGATCTTAGCAATCAGCCCCAGCATTTT.

The chain employs TRBV3-1 (or the pseudogene TRBV3-2) and TRBJ2-2; D unresolved. Germline CDR1 is LGHDT and CDR2 is YNNKEL (reference sequence). Trimming removed 4 bases at V and 4 bases at J, with 10 bases between. The CDR3 covers 14 residues. The CDR3 is CASSPPVPTGELFF. The DNA of the CDR3 is TGTGCCAGCAGCCCCCCAGTGCCCACCGGGGAGCTGTTTTTT.

This clone was recorded only once. CDR3 protein: CASSPLRDRGIATNEKLFF. The CDR3 nucleotides are TGTGCCAGCAGTCCTCTCCGGGACAGGGGAATTGCAACTAATGAAAAACTGTTTTTT. J is TRBJ1-4 and V is TRBV6-4, with 10 bases fitting TRBD1. Per germline, CDR1 MRHNA and CDR2 SNTAGT. The CDR3 extends over 19 amino acids. Germline trimming cut 5 bases from V and 0 bases from J; bases unmatched to any gene: 12.

V usage is TRBV4-3 and J usage is TRBJ1-1; D unclear. Looked up from germline, CDR1 is LGHNA and CDR2 is YSLEER. Trimming left V 1 base short and J 4 bases short, with 13 bases between. The CDR3 has 15 residues. CDR3 amino acids: CASSQGLASFTEAFF. The DNA of the CDR3 is TGCGCCAGCAGCCAAGGGTTGGCTTCTTTCACTGAAGCTTTCTTT.

The chain links TRBV6-6 to TRBJ1-2, with TRBD1 matching over 8 bases. The germline CDR1 and CDR2 sequences are MNHNY and SVGAGI (reference sequence). V was clipped by 6 bases and J by 1 base; unmatched bases: 13. The CDR3 spans 17 residues. The CDR3 DNA follows: TGTGCCAGCAGCCGATTCCACCGGGACAGGCTTAACTATGGCTACACCTTC. Its translation is CASSRFHRDRLNYGYTF.

The chain carries TRBV2 and TRBJ1-5, with a tentative D call TRBD1 (5 bases). This CDR3 region has 14 residues. V shed 6 bases and J shed 4 bases, with 13 bases lying between them. Germline values: CDR1 SNHLY, CDR2 FYNNEI. This CDR3 is CASRKWGDNQPQHF. Written as DNA, the CDR3 is TGTGCCAGCAGGAAGTGGGGGGATAATCAGCCCCAGCATTTT.

The J gene is TRBJ1-2, the V gene TRBV5-6, with 10 bases that match TRBD1. The germline V gene has CDR1 SGHDT and CDR2 YYEEEE. The V gene end was trimmed by 4 bases and the J gene end by 6 bases; junction bases not matched to a gene: 6. CDR3 length: 14 residues. CDR3 loop: CASSLTGGEDGYTF. The CDR3, as DNA: TGTGCCAGCAGCCTGACAGGGGGCGAGGATGGCTACACCTTC.

This chain joins TRBV28 and TRBJ2-1; 7 bases align to TRBD2. Looked up from germline, CDR1 is MDHEN and CDR2 is SYDVKM. The CDR3 covers 15 residues. The trim removed 5 bases at V and 3 bases at J, leaving 7 bases unmatched. This CDR3 reads CASSGPGGNYNEQFF. DNA for the CDR3: TGTGCCAGCAGTGGTCCGGGGGGAAACTACAATGAGCAGTTCTTC.

The rearrangement joins TRBV4-1 to TRBJ2-7; TRBD2 aligns across 8 bases. V trimming: 0 bases; J trimming: 4 bases; junction bases outside the gene matches: 11. Germline lookup yields CDR1 MGHRA and CDR2 YSYEKL. The CDR3 runs 17 residues. The CDR3 here is CASSQDFAGLGGYEQYF. The CDR3, as DNA: TGCGCCAGCAGCCAAGATTTTGCGGGACTAGGAGGGTACGAGCAGTACTTC.

The chain joins TRBV19 to TRBJ1-6; D unresolved. The V gene lost 6 bases and the J gene lost 0 bases, with 15 bases spanning the gap. This CDR3 comprises 17 residues. The germline V gene has CDR1 LNHDA and CDR2 SQIVND (reference sequence). The CDR3 region has the DNA TGTGCCAGTAGATCACGTCTGGTTAGCTCCTATAATTCACCCCTCCACTTT. Its protein is CASRSRLVSSYNSPLHF.